This is a list of T cell receptor beta chains from one sample in a study of blood T cell repertoires in COVID-19. Some clones are missing from TCRdb's copy, which holds only in-frame ones; the method was immunoSEQ multiplex PCR. The table lists some 530,000 clones, approximately 85% of them singletons. The sequenced material came from peripheral blood. These receptors all come from a human donor in a cohort sampled during active COVID-19. The CDR3 runs from the conserved cysteine through the conserved F or W. The order of the fields is V gene, J gene, CDR3 length, D gene, clone size, CDR3 protein, CDR3 DNA. A D gene is named only where the DNA matches it firmly. Clone size, where shown, is once, few, many, or a class for clones that have expanded.

TRBV6-5,TRBJ1-5,15,-,-,CATLSGGYSNQPQHF,TGTGCCACCCTAAGCGGCGGTTATAGCAATCAGCCCCAGCATTTT
TRBV5-1,TRBJ1-4,14,-,-,CASSLELNNEKLFF,TGCGCCAGCAGCTTGGAACTCAATAATGAAAAACTGTTTTTT
TRBV7-3,TRBJ2-3,15,-,-,CASSQAKRGTDTQYF,TGTGCCAGCAGCCAAGCCAAGCGGGGCACAGATACGCAGTATTTT
TRBV15,TRBJ2-5,15,-,-,CATSRDSASRETQYF,TGTGCCACCAGCAGAGATTCCGCCTCCCGGGAGACCCAGTACTTC
TRBV11-2,TRBJ1-5,16,TRBD1,-,CASSLGGDRDNQPQHF,TGTGCCAGCAGCTTAGGTGGGGACAGGGACAATCAGCCCCAGCATTTT
TRBV14,TRBJ1-1,15,-,few,CASSGKGVTGTEAFF,TGTGCCAGCAGCGGAAAGGGGGTAACGGGGACTGAAGCTTTCTTT
TRBV7-8,TRBJ1-2,16,-,-,CASSLARPGEQYGYTF,TGTGCCAGCAGCTTAGCGAGGCCAGGGGAGCAATATGGCTACACCTTC
TRBV7-9,TRBJ1-1,13,-,-,CASSWDMNTEAFF,TGTGCCAGCAGCTGGGACATGAACACTGAAGCTTTCTTT
TRBV7-2,TRBJ1-5,14,-,few,CASSPQSFNQPQHF,TGTGCCAGCAGCCCACAGTCATTCAATCAGCCCCAGCATTTT
TRBV27,TRBJ1-6,14,-,few,CASRSGASYSPLHF,TGTGCCAGCAGATCAGGGGCCTCCTATTCACCCCTCCACTTT
TRBV10-3,TRBJ2-7,17,-,once,CAISAGMGGSQKYEQYF,TGTGCCATCAGTGCGGGGATGGGAGGTTCTCAGAAATACGAGCAGTACTTC
TRBV10-3,TRBJ2-7,14,TRBD2,-,CAISEGTSGYEQYF,TGTGCCATCAGTGAGGGGACTAGCGGGTACGAGCAGTACTTC
TRBV19,TRBJ2-3,14,TRBD2,few,CASRTSGNTDTQYF,TGTGCCAGTCGGACTAGCGGGAACACAGATACGCAGTATTTT
TRBV7-9,TRBJ2-3,14,-,-,CASSSGSSTDTQYF,TGTGCCAGCAGCTCTGGGAGTAGCACAGATACGCAGTATTTT
TRBV5-6,TRBJ1-3,15,-,-,CASSFRGSSGNTIYF,TGTGCCAGCAGCTTTCGAGGGTCTTCTGGAAACACCATATATTTT
TRBV18,TRBJ2-1,16,TRBD2,-,CASSGLAGGLRDEQFF,TGTGCCAGCTCCGGACTAGCGGGAGGCTTACGTGATGAGCAGTTCTTC